Below are 14 T cell receptor beta chains sequenced from a single sample in a study of blood T cell repertoires in COVID-19. Only in-frame clones appear in the TCRdb table, and some are missing; sequencing was by immunoSEQ multiplex PCR. Of some 200,000 clones listed, about four fifths were seen once; the top ten hold roughly 12%. Sequenced material: peripheral blood. The origin of the receptors is a woman older than 75 with COVID-19, enrolled during active disease.

V usage is TRBV5-1 and J usage is TRBJ1-1, with 7 bases that match TRBD1. Germline V gene lookup returns CDR1 SGHRS and CDR2 YFSETQ. The CDR3 is 14 amino acids. The V gene end was trimmed by 5 bases and the J gene end by 6 bases; junction bases not matched to a gene: 10. CDR3 loop: CASRPTTGMSEAFF. The CDR3 DNA reads as TGCGCCAGCAGGCCTACGACAGGGATGTCTGAAGCTTTCTTT.

This clone was seen more than once but under ten times. This chain links TRBV21-1 with TRBJ1-5; the table's D call, TRBD1, has no DNA check behind it. TRBV21-1 is recorded as a pseudogene. The CDR3 loop spans 18 amino acids. This CDR3 reads CASSKGGVGQGDEQPQHF. Here the CDR3 DNA reads TGTGCCAGCAGCAAAGGGGGTGTGGGACAGGGGGATGAGCAGCCCCAGCATTTT.

The count of this clone is one. The chain recombines TRBV28 with TRBJ2-1; perhaps TRBD2 as D (5 bases). V was trimmed by 6 bases and J by 9 bases, leaving 12 bases between them. The germline gives CDR1 MDHEN, CDR2 SYDVKM. The CDR3 is 12 residues long. In DNA, the CDR3 is TGTGCCAGCAGGCGGACTGCCGGTGAGCAGTTCTTC. Encoded protein: CASRRTAGEQFF.

The chain links TRBV28 to TRBJ2-7; TRBD2 aligns across 10 bases. This CDR3 comprises 16 residues. V shed 4 bases and J 2 bases; nucleotides not matched to a gene: 8. Per the germline V gene, CDR1 is MDHEN and CDR2 is SYDVKM. This chain's CDR3 is CASSSLGSGRAYEQYF. Here the CDR3 DNA reads TGTGCCAGCAGTTCCCTCGGCAGCGGGAGGGCCTACGAGCAGTACTTC.

This chain links TRBV4-1 with TRBJ2-2; 8 positions match TRBD1. Germline values: CDR1 MGHRA, CDR2 YSYEKL. The V and J ends lost 0 bases and 7 bases, in that order; junction bases with no gene match: 7. The CDR3 covers 16 residues. CDR3 DNA sequence: TGCGCCAGCAGCCAAGATCGGACAGGGTCGGTCGGGGAGCTGTTTTTT. Protein sequence: CASSQDRTGSVGELFF.

The chain couples TRBV6-1 to TRBJ1-2, with 9 bases fitting TRBD1. Per the germline V gene, CDR1 is MNHNS and CDR2 is SASEGT. This CDR3 contains 14 residues. V was clipped by 5 bases and J by 6 bases; unmatched bases: 7. The CDR3 nucleotides are TGTGCCAGCAGTAACGAACAGGGGGCTGATGGCTACACCTTC. Translation gives CASSNEQGADGYTF.

V usage is TRBV5-1 and J usage is TRBJ2-3; TRBD1 agrees at 9 bases. The junction had 4 bases not matched to a gene; V was cut back by 2 bases and J by 3 bases. CDR3 length: 15 amino acids. CDR1 is SGHRS, CDR2 YFSETQ, per germline. The CDR3 here is CASSFRDRVTDTQYF. CDR3 sequence (DNA): TGCGCCAGCAGCTTCCGGGACAGGGTAACAGATACGCAGTATTTT.

This chain links TRBV4-2 with TRBJ1-1, with TRBD1 matching over 11 bases. The CDR3 contains 16 residues. Germline CDR1 reads LGHNA; CDR2 reads YNFKEQ. J lost 5 bases, V lost 1 base, and 6 bases had no gene match. The CDR3 bases are TGTGCCAGCAGCCAAGGGGTCGGGGACAGGGGGACTGAAGCTTTCTTT. Translated, it gives CASSQGVGDRGTEAFF.

This chain links TRBV28 with TRBJ2-1; 8 bases line up with TRBD2. With 3 bases clipped from V and 6 bases from J, the junction kept 25 bases outside the gene matches. The CDR3 loop spans 21 amino acids. In germline, CDR1 is MDHEN, CDR2 SYDVKM. The CDR3 DNA sequence: TGTGCCAGCAGTTTTAACCTCCTTTTGATACCTGAAAGCGGGAGTCGCAATGAGCAGTTCTTC. Translated: CASSFNLLLIPESGSRNEQFF.

CDR3 in amino acids: CATSDSVPGHQGTDTQYF. CDR3 DNA sequence: TGTGCCACCAGTGATTCGGTCCCAGGACATCAAGGTACAGATACGCAGTATTTT. The rearrangement joins TRBV24-1 to TRBJ2-3; the D gene is possibly TRBD1 (5 bases). This CDR3 comprises 18 residues. Germline CDR1 KGHDR, CDR2 SFDVKD. Trimming took 2 bases from V and 3 from J, leaving 20 bases between them.

V usage is TRBV18 and J usage is TRBJ2-1, with TRBD2 identical over 11 bases. This CDR3 spans 15 amino acids. CDR1 is KGHSH and CDR2 is LQKENI in the germline V gene. Trimming cost V 4 bases and J 3 bases; bases outside gene matches: 2. CDR3 in DNA: TGTGCCAGCTCACATAGCGGGAGGGACTACAATGAGCAGTTCTTC. This sequence encodes CASSHSGRDYNEQFF.

In nucleotides, the CDR3 is TGTGCCAGCAGTTCGCCCCCCCACCGGGTGTACGAGCAGTACTTC. This sequence encodes CASSSPPHRVYEQYF. The rearrangement uses TRBV27 and TRBJ2-7; unclear D gene. V was trimmed by 4 bases and J by 4 bases, leaving 17 bases between them. Germline V gene sequence: CDR1 MNHEY, CDR2 SMNVEV (reference sequence). This CDR3 region has 15 residues.

The chain links TRBV7-9 to TRBJ2-3; D remains ambiguous. CDR3 length: 12 amino acids. Trimming removed 2 bases from V and 4 bases from J, with 4 bases in between. Germline CDR1 reads SEHNR; CDR2 reads FQNEAQ (reference sequence). CDR3: CASSLTADTQYF. CDR3 bases: TGTGCCAGCAGCTTAACGGCAGATACGCAGTATTTT.

This clone was recorded at least ten times. The gene calls are TRBV19 and TRBJ2-1; D remains unclear. CDR1 and CDR2 (germline): LNHDA, SQIVND (reference sequence). Trimming stripped 1 base from V and 5 bases from J, with 12 bases between. The CDR3 covers 15 residues. CDR3 region: CASSIGPLEHNEQFF. The CDR3 DNA reads as TGTGCCAGTAGTATAGGCCCGCTAGAGCACAATGAGCAGTTCTTC.